A selection of T cell receptor beta chains follows, all from one sample in a study of cytomegalovirus exposure and HLA in healthy donors. Repertoires were generated with immunoSEQ multiplex PCR, while TCRdb's copy carries only in-frame clones and drops some. The sample includes 130,000 to 150,000 clones, almost 80% of them seen just once. What was sequenced was PBMCs. Every receptor here comes from a man aged 18 to 29 in good health and CMV-seronegative. The CDR3 runs from the conserved cysteine through the conserved F or W. Fields, in order: V gene, clone size, D gene, J gene, CDR3 DNA, CDR3 protein. A D gene is named only where the DNA matches it firmly. Clone size appears in some rows only: once, few, many, or a class for an expanded clone.

>TRBV7-8|NA|NA|TRBJ2-5
TGTGCCAGCAGCTTAGGGGGGCCACGAGAGACCCAGTACTTC
CASSLGGPRETQYF
>TRBV19|NA|NA|TRBJ2-2
TGTGCCAGTAGTAACCAGGGAGGAACCGGGGAGCTGTTTTTT
CASSNQGGTGELFF
>TRBV27|NA|TRBD1|TRBJ1-2
TGTGCCAGCAGCTACGATGGGACAGTGCCTGGCTACACCTTC
CASSYDGTVPGYTF
>TRBV7-9|NA|NA|TRBJ1-4
TGTGCCAGCAGCCCTCGCGATGAAAAACTGTTTTTT
CASSPRDEKLFF
>TRBV28|NA|NA|TRBJ2-7
TGTGCCAGCACCCCTTTTCCTAGTTACGAGCAGTACTTC
CASTPFPSYEQYF
>TRBV2|NA|NA|TRBJ1-4
TGTGCCAGCAGTTCATACGGACAGCATCCTAAGGGGAGTAATGAAAAACTGTTTTTT
CASSSYGQHPKGSNEKLFF
>TRBV18|once|NA|TRBJ1-2
TGTGCCAGCTCACCACAGCGAGACTCTAACTATGGCTACACCTTC
CASSPQRDSNYGYTF
>TRBV11-2|once|NA|TRBJ2-4
TGTGCCAGCAGCTCAGGGGCCAAAAACATTCAGTACTTC
CASSSGAKNIQYF
>TRBV19|NA|TRBD1|TRBJ2-7
TGTGCCAGTAGTCCACCAAAGCCGACAGGGACCTACGAGCAGTACTTC
CASSPPKPTGTYEQYF
>TRBV7-9|NA|NA|TRBJ1-6
TGTGCCAGCAGCATCACACAGTATAATTCACCCCTCCACTTT
CASSITQYNSPLHF
>TRBV4-3|NA|TRBD1|TRBJ2-3
TGCGCCAGCAGCCAAGATTCGTCGAAAGGGGGCATGATACCTAGCACAGATACGCAGTATTTT
CASSQDSSKGGMIPSTDTQYF
>TRBV19|NA|TRBD2|TRBJ2-6
TGTGCCAGTAGTATTTGGGCTAGCGGGGCGAGCTCTGGGGCCAACGTCCTGACTTTC
CASSIWASGASSGANVLTF
>TRBV5-1|NA|TRBD1|TRBJ2-2
TGCGCCAGCAGCTCACAGACAGGGGCCGAAATCACCGGGGAGCTGTTTTTT
CASSSQTGAEITGELFF
>TRBV7-9|NA|NA|TRBJ1-1
TGTTCCAGCAGCTTAGACGGCCTGCAGGGGAACACTGAAGCTTTCTTT
CSSSLDGLQGNTEAFF
>TRBV7-9|NA|NA|TRBJ2-2
TGTGCCAGCACCCTTGCCGGGGGGCGAAACACCGGGGAGCTGTTTTTT
CASTLAGGRNTGELFF
>TRBV4-1|NA|NA|TRBJ2-7
TGCGCCAGCAGCCTCCGGGACACCGGCTACGAGCAGTACTTC
CASSLRDTGYEQYF
>TRBV4-1|NA|NA|TRBJ2-4
TGCGCCAGCAGCCAATGGGGGGGGGACAACCAAAACATTCAGTACTTC
CASSQWGGDNQNIQYF
>TRBV7-9|NA|NA|TRBJ1-4
TGTGCCAGCAGCTTAAGCACGGCAGGGGTTTTCGAAAAACTGTTTTTT
CASSLSTAGVFEKLFF
>TRBV25-1|NA|TRBD2|TRBJ2-1
TGTGCCAGCAGTGAATATGTGTCTAGCGGGGGGAAGCAGTTCTTC
CASSEYVSSGGKQFF
>TRBV18|NA|NA|TRBJ2-7
TGTGCCAGCTCACCACCCTACCCTCCCGGTGAGCAGTACTTC
CASSPPYPPGEQYF
>TRBV6-1|NA|NA|TRBJ1-2
TGTGCCAGCAGTGAGGTGATGTACGCCACATCCCTTAACTATGGCTACACCTTC
CASSEVMYATSLNYGYTF